This T cell receptor beta chain originates from a study of control samples from healthy donors and cancer patients. This clone was counted a single time. Generated by immunoSEQ multiplex PCR, the TCRdb table keeps only in-frame clones and is missing some. Among about 130,000 clones listed, over 85% were seen once. Trimming removed 4 bases at V and 4 bases at J, with 6 bases between. Germline V gene data show CDR1 as KGHDR and CDR2 as SFDVKD. This CDR3 comprises 12 residues. The TCR sequence derives from a man younger than 35 in good health. The J gene is TRBJ1-1, the V gene TRBV24-1; D is possibly TRBD1 (5 bases). Sequenced material: blood. DNA of the CDR3: TGTGCCACCAGTGACGGGGGCACTGAAGCTTTCTTT. This gives the protein CATSDGGTEAFF.